The source of this TCR beta chain is a study of cytomegalovirus exposure and HLA in healthy donors. Study-level results: Presence/absence analysis assumed near-uniform sequencing depth across donors. About 87% or about 30% of the time was how often most TCR beta V segments were productive, according to an earlier analysis. Reports credit the classifier with highly specific, highly sensitive diagnosis of cytomegalovirus status.

Researchers ran the PCR with 60 Vbeta and 13 Jbeta primers. Generated by immunoSEQ multiplex PCR, the TCRdb table keeps only in-frame clones and is missing some. The table has approximately 140,000 clones, around 77% seen once. After removal of 2 bases from V and 3 bases from J, the junction contained 6 bases not matched to a gene. Germline lookup yields CDR1 MNHEY and CDR2 SVGAGI. CDR3 size: 16 residues. This clone appeared a single time. What it binds is not known. The chain has TRBV6-5 and TRBJ2-3; 9 bases are a match to TRBD1. The specimen was PBMCs. The sequence derives from a woman aged 50 to 60 in good health and CMV-seronegative. Here the CDR3 DNA reads TGTGCCAGCAGTTACACCGGGACAGGGTGGACAGATACGCAGTATTTT. Translation gives CASSYTGTGWTDTQYF.